The clone carrying this T cell receptor beta chain was recorded once. Its specificity is not known. The data stem from a study of T cell responses to AZD1222 COVID-19 vaccine. Broader study findings: Reports say nearly half of spike-specific TCRs go after unmutated variant regions. Donors in the cohort were predominantly white British and more often female, and clonal diversity was possibly underestimated.

Clones were read by immunoSEQ multiplex PCR, and TCRdb kept only the in-frame ones, dropping some. The sample records 120,000 to 150,000 clones, roughly 90% being singletons. CDR1 and CDR2 (germline): KGHSH, LQKENI. This CDR3 comprises 16 residues. Trimming took off 3 bases at V and 2 bases at J, with 11 bases between the two ends. The material was peripheral blood, obtained 28 days after the second AZD1222 dose. V usage is TRBV18 and J usage is TRBJ2-6; tentatively, D is TRBD1 or TRBD2 (6 bases each). This TCR came from an adult who received the AZD1222 COVID-19 vaccine. In nucleotides, the CDR3 is TGTGCCAGCTCACCGAGGGGGAGGACTGGGGCCAACGTCCTGACTTTC. It is translated as CASSPRGRTGANVLTF.